This TCR beta chain was sequenced during a study of shared clonotypes between healthy human individuals. Some clones are missing from TCRdb's copy, which holds only in-frame ones; the method was immunoSEQ multiplex PCR. The profile covers about 500,000 clones, with roughly four fifths appearing a single time and around 12% taken by the ten largest. The trim removed 3 bases at V and 4 bases at J, leaving 7 bases unmatched. This CDR3 has 15 amino acids. Germline loops: CDR1 SGHRS, CDR2 YFSETQ. The clonotype was recovered from a woman aged 40 to 50 in good health. Some clones in this sample may be carry-over from other donors' samples. This chain links TRBV5-1 with TRBJ1-5, with 7 bases fitting TRBD1. The sample comprised PBMCs. Here the CDR3 reads CASSSGQASNQPQHF. For the CDR3, the DNA is TGCGCCAGCAGCTCCGGACAGGCGTCAAATCAGCCCCAGCATTTT.